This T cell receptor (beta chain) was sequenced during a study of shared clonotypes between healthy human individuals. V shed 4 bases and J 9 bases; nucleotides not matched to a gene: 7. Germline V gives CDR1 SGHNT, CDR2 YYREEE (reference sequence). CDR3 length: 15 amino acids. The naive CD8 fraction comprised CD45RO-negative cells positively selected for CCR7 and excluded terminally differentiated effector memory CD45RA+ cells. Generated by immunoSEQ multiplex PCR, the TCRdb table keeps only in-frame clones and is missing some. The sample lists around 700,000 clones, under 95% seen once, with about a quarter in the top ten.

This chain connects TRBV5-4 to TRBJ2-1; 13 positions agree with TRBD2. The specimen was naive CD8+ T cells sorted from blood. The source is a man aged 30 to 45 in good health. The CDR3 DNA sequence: TGTGCCAGCAGCCCCGGACTAGCGGGAGCTGGTGAGCAGTTCTTC. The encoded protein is CASSPGLAGAGEQFF.